A single sample is the source of the 15 T cell receptor beta chains below, sequenced in a study of T cells in Graves' hyperthyroidism and ophthalmopathy. RNA transcripts yielded amplified TCR beta CDR3 regions. HTBI primers drove first-round RT-PCR of the TCR CDR3. TCRdb reprocessed the multiplex PCR reads with MiXCR, giving one entry per CDR3 protein. The data show hundreds of thousands of distinct CDR3 sequences, more than 15% seen once. Sequencing was done on a sample of blood. These receptors came from a woman between 35 and 50 years old with Graves' ophthalmopathy.

This chain connects TRBV29-1 to TRBJ2-1; 10 bases fit TRBD1. The V and J ends lost 4 bases and 7 bases, in that order; junction bases with no gene match: 13. The CDR3 has 16 amino acids. The V gene's germline CDR1 is SQVTM and CDR2 ANQGSEA. The CDR3: CSVVDPGTGALNEQFF. DNA for the CDR3: TGCAGCGTTGTAGACCCCGGGACAGGGGCCCTAAATGAGCAGTTCTTC.

This clonotype was seen at least ten times. The chain has TRBV2 and TRBJ2-5, with TRBD2 identical over 7 bases. The CDR3 has 13 residues. With 3 bases clipped from V and 10 bases from J, the junction kept 8 bases outside the gene matches. Germline CDR1 and CDR2: SNHLY and FYNNEI. This chain's CDR3 is CASSDPGRGSQYF. For the CDR3, the DNA is TGTGCCAGCAGTGACCCCGGGCGGGGGAGCCAGTACTTC.

The CDR3 sequence: CASSLVGTSGDTDTQYF. CDR3 sequence (DNA): TGCGCCAGCAGCTTGGTGGGGACTAGCGGGGACACAGATACGCAGTATTTT. V is TRBV5-1 and J is TRBJ2-3; TRBD2 matches at 13 bases. The CDR3 loop spans 17 amino acids. With 0 bases clipped from V and 2 bases from J, the junction kept 3 bases outside the gene matches. Germline CDR1 and CDR2: SGHRS and YFSETQ.

The chain links TRBV20-1 to TRBJ1-2; D is perhaps TRBD1 (6 bases). The V end lost 6 bases, the J end lost 2 bases, and 16 bases lay between the germline ends. Germline V CDR1 and CDR2: DFQATT, SNEGSKA (reference sequence). The CDR3 is 14 residues long. The CDR3 DNA follows: TGCAGTGCACTCTCCCCAGGGGAGAACTATGGCTACACCTTC. It encodes CSALSPGENYGYTF.

This chain connects TRBV20-1 to TRBJ2-5; 8 nucleotides agree with TRBD2. CDR3 size: 14 residues. The germline CDR1 and CDR2 sequences are DFQATT and SNEGSKA (reference sequence). The V and J ends lost 3 bases and 2 bases, in that order; junction bases with no gene match: 5. The CDR3 region is CSASGRGWQETQYF. CDR3 nucleotides: TGCAGTGCTAGCGGGAGGGGGTGGCAAGAGACCCAGTACTTC.

This clonotype was counted only a few times. J is TRBJ1-6 and V is TRBV2; the D gene is possibly TRBD1 (6 bases). V lost 6 bases and J lost 7, with 16 bases in between. The CDR3 length is 15 residues. CDR1 SNHLY and CDR2 FYNNEI come from the germline V gene. The CDR3 region has the DNA TGTGCCAGCAGGGAACGTGACAGGACCAATTCACCCCTCCACTTT. Protein sequence: CASRERDRTNSPLHF.

The chain couples TRBV4-1 to TRBJ1-5; D unresolved. This CDR3 has 16 amino acids. With 0 bases removed from V and 2 bases from J, the gap between germline ends came to 11 bases. In germline, CDR1 is MGHRA, CDR2 YSYEKL. The CDR3 DNA is TGCGCCAGCAGCCAAGATGGGAGTCTGGGCAATCAGCCCCAGCATTTT. Encoded protein: CASSQDGSLGNQPQHF.

This clonotype has ten or more counts. This sequence joins TRBV12-3 or TRBV12-4 and TRBJ2-5; D perhaps matches TRBD1 (6 bases). V lost 6 bases and J 5 bases, leaving 13 bases between the germline ends. CDR3 length equals 13 residues. CDR3 residues: CASSSQGRETQYF. The CDR3 DNA is TGTGCCAGCAGCTCACAGGGAAGGGAGACCCAGTACTTC.

This clonotype was counted ten times or more. This chain links TRBV2 with TRBJ2-1; no clear D. The V end lost 4 bases, the J end lost 0 bases, and 16 bases lay between the germline ends. Germline values: CDR1 SNHLY, CDR2 FYNNEI. The CDR3 contains 17 residues. CDR3 sequence: CASSALPTASSYNEQFF. The CDR3 coding sequence is TGTGCCAGCAGTGCTCTCCCGACTGCGAGCTCCTACAATGAGCAGTTCTTC.

This sequence joins TRBV2 and TRBJ2-2; D might be TRBD2 (7 bases). The CDR3 runs 15 residues. Germline values: CDR1 SNHLY, CDR2 FYNNEI. V lost 2 bases and J lost 5, with 12 bases in between. The CDR3 DNA is TGTGCCAGCAGTGAAAGGGGGGGGCCGACCGGGGAGCTGTTTTTT. It yields the protein CASSERGGPTGELFF.

The sample holds many counts of this clonotype. V is TRBV7-9 and J is TRBJ1-5; no clear D. CDR3 size: 12 residues. Germline lookup yields CDR1 SEHNR and CDR2 FQNEAQ (reference sequence). The germline V and J ends were trimmed by 2 bases and 7 bases, with 6 bases remaining between them. CDR3 residues: CASSLTGQPQHF. Here the CDR3 DNA reads TGTGCCAGCAGCTTAACGGGCCAGCCCCAGCATTTT.

This clonotype occurred many times. The J gene is TRBJ1-5, the V gene TRBV2; TRBD1 might be the D (5 bases). Germline V gene lookup returns CDR1 SNHLY and CDR2 FYNNEI. This CDR3 is 19 amino acids long. Trimming took off 3 bases at V and 2 bases at J, with 23 bases between the two ends. DNA for the CDR3: TGTGCCAGCAGTGACGAGGGGACCGGGAAGGGGTCGCGCAATCAGCCCCAGCATTTT. This encodes CASSDEGTGKGSRNQPQHF.

This clonotype was picked up many times. The genes are TRBV12-3 or TRBV12-4 and TRBJ2-7; 15 nucleotides align to TRBD2. With V trimmed by 6 bases and J by 5 bases, 5 bases remained unmatched. The CDR3 contains 15 residues. This chain's CDR3 is CASSPGLAGGHEQYF. DNA of the CDR3: TGTGCCAGCAGCCCGGGACTAGCGGGAGGTCACGAGCAGTACTTC.

The J gene is TRBJ2-1, the V gene TRBV5-5, with unresolved D. With 0 bases removed from V and 2 bases from J, the gap between germline ends came to 9 bases. Germline V gene data show CDR1 as SGHKS and CDR2 as YYEKEE (reference sequence). This CDR3 comprises 15 residues. CDR3 nucleotide sequence: TGTGCCAGCAGCTTGGATGGTGGAACCTACAATGAGCAGTTCTTC. Translation: CASSLDGGTYNEQFF.

The CDR3 protein is CASSGGAPTSTDTQYF. CDR3 nucleotides: TGTGCCAGCAGCGGAGGGGCTCCGACTAGCACAGATACGCAGTATTTT. This chain connects TRBV7-8 to TRBJ2-3; D is possibly TRBD2 (6 bases). V shed 5 bases and J shed 0 bases, with 15 bases lying between them. Germline CDR1 and CDR2: SGHVS and FQNEAQ. The CDR3 sequence is 16 residues long.